This T cell receptor beta chain was retrieved from a study of cytomegalovirus exposure and HLA in healthy donors. In the case of this clone: Its antigen is still unknown.

General study results and limits: Presence/absence analyses took donor sequencing depth as roughly uniform. As confirmed in vitro, three CMV-associated chains were specific for CMV antigens.

Use of 60 Vbeta and 13 Jbeta primers characterized the PCR. In the study's own analysis: In a later analysis, of around 83 million unique beta chains, about 11 million appeared in at least two donors. Libraries were prepared by immunoSEQ multiplex PCR; TCRdb keeps only in-frame clonotypes and omits some of them. V and J calls and clone size are given by that table; D and trimming were obtained from the DNA. Of some 140,000 clones in the sample, around four fifths were seen once. Sample: PBMCs. The sequence was collected from a woman aged 40-49 years in good health and CMV-seronegative.

The DNA for the CDR3 is TGTGCCAGCAGGTTCGAGGGATTCTATGGCTACACCTTC. It codes for CASRFEGFYGYTF. V is TRBV6-1 and J is TRBJ1-2, with no clear D. V gave up 6 bases and J gave up 4 bases, with 12 bases separating them. The CDR3 spans 13 residues. Germline values: CDR1 MNHNS, CDR2 SASEGT.